Following are 4 T cell receptor beta chains from one sample sequenced in a study of a mutant IDH1 vaccine in newly diagnosed glioma. Only in-frame clones appear in the TCRdb table, and some are missing; sequencing was by immunoSEQ multiplex PCR. Among about 54,000 clones listed, approximately 80% were seen once. Their recognized antigens are unknown. Described time point: week 35, safety follow-up. The content of each vaccine dose was 300 ug of mutant IDH1 20-mer peptide, and topical imiquimod accompanied it. The sample was PBMCs, taken from a glioma patient whose treatment included an IDH1 peptide vaccine. The receptors derive from a woman between 18 and 29 years old with glioma.

In this sample, this clone turned up once. CDR3 loop: CASTGGRPTNYGYTF. In DNA form, the CDR3 reads TGTGCCAGCACCGGGGGGAGGCCAACTAACTATGGCTACACCTTC. This chain links TRBV21-1 with TRBJ1-2. TRBV21-1 is recorded as a pseudogene. CDR3 length: 15 amino acids.

The chain joins TRBV5-1 to TRBJ2-7, with 10 bases identical to TRBD1. The junction had 6 bases not matched to a gene; V was cut back by 7 bases and J by 2 bases. The germline V gene has CDR1 SGHRS and CDR2 YFSETQ. The CDR3 extends over 14 amino acids. In nucleotides, the CDR3 is TGCGCCAGCTGGACAGGGGGAGGGACCTACGAGCAGTACTTC. Its protein product is CASWTGGGTYEQYF.

The V call is TRBV7-9, the J call TRBJ2-5; D may match TRBD1 or TRBD2 (5 bases each). The CDR3 is made up of 15 amino acids. The V end lost 6 bases, the J end lost 2 bases, and 16 bases lay between the germline ends. Germline CDR1 is SEHNR and CDR2 is FQNEAQ (reference sequence). The CDR3 here is CASRPSGTEQETQYF. DNA for the CDR3: TGTGCCAGCAGGCCTTCCGGGACCGAACAAGAGACCCAGTACTTC.

CDR3 protein: CASSETGTGALNYGYTF. DNA for the CDR3: TGTGCCAGCAGTGAAACGGGGACAGGAGCCCTTAACTATGGCTACACCTTC. V usage is TRBV6-1 and J usage is TRBJ1-2, with TRBD1 matching over 8 bases. The CDR3 is made up of 17 amino acids. After removal of 2 bases from V and 1 base from J, the junction contained 9 bases not matched to a gene. CDR1 MNHNS and CDR2 SASEGT come from the germline V gene.